One sample yielded the 15 T cell receptor beta chains listed below, sequenced in a study of cytomegalovirus exposure and HLA in healthy donors. PCR amplification relied on 60 Vbeta primers (plus 13 Jbeta primers). Clones were read by immunoSEQ multiplex PCR, and TCRdb kept only the in-frame ones, dropping some. There are roughly 150,000 clones in the sample; about two thirds occur only once, and around 9.3% lies in the top ten. Specimen: PBMCs. All receptors come from a man aged 25-40 years in good health and CMV-seropositive.

The rearrangement uses TRBV7-9 and TRBJ2-4, with D maybe TRBD1 (6 bases). The CDR3 consists of 18 residues. Germline CDR1 reads SEHNR; CDR2 reads FQNEAQ (reference sequence). Trimming shortened V by 4 bases and J by 1 base, and 20 bases separated the two germline ends. The CDR3 sequence is CASSSQGRGTMAKNIQYF. The CDR3 DNA is TGTGCCAGCAGCTCCCAGGGGAGAGGCACAATGGCCAAAAACATTCAGTACTTC.

This clone was seen more than once but under ten times. The rearrangement joins TRBV5-4 to TRBJ2-7; 9 bases align to TRBD1. CDR3 length equals 15 residues. The V segment lost 2 bases and the J segment 4 bases; nucleotides outside the gene matches: 7. Germline V gene data show CDR1 as SGHNT and CDR2 as YYREEE (reference sequence). CDR3: CASSFTRDRDYEQYF. CDR3 coding DNA: TGTGCCAGCAGCTTTACCCGGGACAGGGATTACGAGCAGTACTTC.

The rearrangement links TRBV19 to TRBJ1-5; TRBD1 might be the D (6 bases). The CDR3 totals 14 residues. Per germline, CDR1 LNHDA and CDR2 SQIVND (reference sequence). Trimming stripped 9 bases from V and 3 bases from J, with 15 bases between. Here the CDR3 DNA reads TGTGCCAGCACGAAAAACAGGGCCAATCAGCCCCAGCATTTT. It is translated as CASTKNRANQPQHF.

The chain recombines TRBV5-1 with TRBJ1-3; tentatively, D is TRBD1 (5 bases). The CDR3 totals 15 residues. Germline loops: CDR1 SGHRS, CDR2 YFSETQ. The ends were cut back, 4 bases at V and 0 bases at J, with 11 bases in the middle. In DNA form, the CDR3 reads TGCGCCAGCAGCCCAGACAGTCTCTCTGGAAACACCATATATTTT. Its translation: CASSPDSLSGNTIYF.

This clone has just a few counts. The gene calls are TRBV27 and TRBJ2-7; 9 bases line up with TRBD2. The CDR3 runs to 13 residues. V shed 8 bases, J shed 4 bases, and the junction held 6 bases outside the gene matches. Per germline, CDR1 MNHEY and CDR2 SMNVEV (reference sequence). The CDR3, as DNA: TGTGCCAGCGTCTCAGCGGGAGGTTACGAGCAGTACTTC. Its protein is CASVSAGGYEQYF.

The genes are TRBV5-1 and TRBJ2-1; D is perhaps TRBD2 (6 bases). The CDR3 runs to 19 residues. CDR1 and CDR2 (germline): SGHRS, YFSETQ. V lost 0 bases, J lost 1 base, and 20 bases lay in between. The CDR3 region is CASSLASPMAGRSYNEQFF. The CDR3 DNA reads TGCGCCAGCAGCTTGGCATCCCCTATGGCGGGGAGATCCTACAATGAGCAGTTCTTC.

V usage is TRBV5-8 and J usage is TRBJ2-7; TRBD2 matches 7 bases. CDR3 length: 14 amino acids. The trim removed 5 bases at V and 2 bases at J, leaving 7 bases unmatched. CDR1 is SGHTS, CDR2 YDEGEE, per germline. The DNA for the CDR3 is TGTGCCAGCAGGCAGAGCGGGAAAACCTACGAGCAGTACTTC. As protein: CASRQSGKTYEQYF.

On this clone itself: The germline gene is not matched at one end of the junction; a read error may be the cause. The chain employs TRBV2 and TRBJ2-7, with D perhaps TRBD2 (6 bases). Germline loops: CDR1 SNHLY, CDR2 FYNNEI. The CDR3 runs to 11 residues. DNA for the CDR3: TGTGCCAGCAGTGAAGCGGAGGGACTTCTATTC. It codes for CASSEAEGLLF. The whole variable domain, remainder taken from reference TRBV2 and TRBJ2-7, is EPEVTQTPSHQVTQMGQEVILRCVPISNHLYFYWYRQILGQKVEFLVSFYNNEISEKSEIFDDQFSVERPDGSNFTLKIRSTKLEDSAMYFCASSEAEGLLFGPGTRLTVT.

The CDR3: CASSNPGQGTDTQYF. The CDR3 DNA sequence: TGTGCCAGCAGCAATCCGGGACAGGGCACAGATACGCAGTATTTT. V and J are TRBV9 and TRBJ2-3, with 8 bases that match TRBD1. The V and J ends lost 4 bases and 1 base, in that order; junction bases with no gene match: 5. From germline, CDR1 is SGDLS and CDR2 YYNGEE. The CDR3 loop spans 15 amino acids.

The chain employs TRBV18 and TRBJ2-5; 11 nucleotides align to TRBD1. Trimming cost V 4 bases and J 4 bases; bases outside gene matches: 2. The CDR3 consists of 14 residues. Germline lookup yields CDR1 KGHSH and CDR2 LQKENI. This CDR3 reads CASSLGTGGETQYF. In DNA form, the CDR3 reads TGTGCCAGCTCACTCGGGACAGGGGGAGAGACCCAGTACTTC. Drawing the rest from reference TRBV18 and TRBJ2-5, the complete variable domain is NAGVMQNPRHLVRRRGQEARLRCSPMKGHSHVYWYRQLPEEGLKFMVYLQKENIIDESGMPKERFSAEFPKEGPSILRIQQVVRGDSAAYFCASSLGTGGETQYFGPGTRLLVL.

In this sample, this clone turned up a few times. The CDR3 is CASSIQGSYGYTF. The CDR3 bases are TGTGCCAGTAGTATACAGGGTTCATATGGCTACACCTTC. This chain joins TRBV19 and TRBJ1-2, with D tentatively TRBD1 (5 bases). Germline CDR1 is LNHDA and CDR2 is SQIVND (reference sequence). CDR3 length equals 13 residues. The V end was cut by 2 bases, the J end by 5 bases, with 9 bases between.

This chain connects TRBV6-6 to TRBJ1-1; possible D gene TRBD1, 6 bases. The CDR3 runs 14 residues. Germline V gene data show CDR1 as MNHNY and CDR2 as SVGAGI (reference sequence). The V end lost 6 bases, the J end lost 5 bases, and 16 bases lay between the germline ends. CDR3 DNA: TGTGCCAGCAGCCAGCAGGGGTTGAGGACTGAAGCTTTCTTT. Protein product: CASSQQGLRTEAFF.

A note on this clone: This CDR3 is also generated by other DNA sequences in the sample. The chain has TRBV11-3 and TRBJ1-2, with 8 bases matching TRBD1. The J segment lost 2 bases and the V segment lost 5 bases, leaving 7 bases of the junction unmatched. This CDR3 contains 15 residues. From germline, CDR1 is SGHNT and CDR2 YENEEA. The CDR3 DNA reads as TGTGCCAGCAGCCCCCGGACAGGGAGAAACTATGGCTACACCTTC. This codes for CASSPRTGRNYGYTF.

The table lists this clone with a count of one. The gene calls are TRBV20-1 and TRBJ1-1; TRBD1 aligns across 7 bases. The CDR3 sequence is 10 residues long. The germline CDR1 and CDR2 sequences are DFQATT and SNEGSKA (reference sequence). Trimming cost V 6 bases and J 10 bases; bases outside gene matches: 5. For the CDR3, the DNA is TGCAGTGCCGACAGGGTTGGAGCTTTCTTT. This translates into CSADRVGAFF.

The CDR3, as DNA: TGCGCCAGCAGCAGGGTAGCTAACTATGGCTACACCTTC. Its translation is CASSRVANYGYTF. The chain carries TRBV10-1 and TRBJ1-2; TRBD1 is a possible D gene (5 bases). The germline gives CDR1 WNHNN, CDR2 SYGVQD (reference sequence). V was trimmed by 6 bases and J by 0 bases, leaving 8 bases between them. The CDR3 loop spans 13 amino acids.